A selection of T cell receptor beta chains follows, all from one sample in a study of blood T cell repertoires in COVID-19. TCRdb's copy holds only in-frame clones and misses some; the assay was immunoSEQ multiplex PCR. The repertoire holds approximately 310,000 clones, with around 87% as singletons. The sequenced sample consisted of peripheral blood. These receptors originate from a woman in her forties or fifties who had recovered from COVID-19. CDR3s include the opening cysteine and the closing phenylalanine or tryptophan. Fields, in order: J gene, V gene, clone size, D gene, CDR3 DNA, CDR3 protein. A D gene is named only where the DNA matches it firmly. Size values are once, few and many counts, or a class for expanded clones, and some rows have none.

J: TRBJ2-1; V: TRBV6-2/TRBV6-3; size: -; D: -; DNA: TGTGCCAGCAGTTTACGGCGGGATGAGCAGTTCTTC; CDR3: CASSLRRDEQFF
J: TRBJ1-5; V: TRBV27; size: -; D: -; DNA: TGTGCCAGCAGTTTAGGCGGGAGCAATCAGCCCCAGCATTTT; CDR3: CASSLGGSNQPQHF
J: TRBJ1-1; V: TRBV28; size: -; D: -; DNA: TGTGCCAGCAATAAAAATGAGGGTGGCACTGAAGCTTTCTTT; CDR3: CASNKNEGGTEAFF
J: TRBJ1-6; V: TRBV9; size: -; D: -; DNA: TGTGCCAGCAGCGTGGACAGTAATTCACCCCTCCACTTT; CDR3: CASSVDSNSPLHF
J: TRBJ2-5; V: TRBV6-5; size: -; D: -; DNA: TGTGCCAGCGGCGGGCACCAAGAGACCCAGTACTTC; CDR3: CASGGHQETQYF
J: TRBJ2-5; V: TRBV11-3; size: once; D: -; DNA: TGTGCCAGCAGTCTAGGCGGGACGAGTGGAGAGACCCAGTACTTC; CDR3: CASSLGGTSGETQYF
J: TRBJ1-1; V: TRBV2; size: -; D: -; DNA: TGTGCCACGATAATGAGGGCATCGAATACTGAAGCTTTCTTT; CDR3: CATIMRASNTEAFF
J: TRBJ2-3; V: TRBV7-2; size: -; D: -; DNA: TGTGCCAGCAGCTTAGGTCTCTACGATACGCAGTATTTT; CDR3: CASSLGLYDTQYF
J: TRBJ2-5; V: TRBV7-9; size: few; D: -; DNA: TGTGCCAGCAGCCTCTCGGGGGAGACCCAGTACTTC; CDR3: CASSLSGETQYF
J: TRBJ2-2; V: TRBV2; size: -; D: -; DNA: TGTGCCAGCAGTGACAGGGCCACGAACACCGGGGAGCTGTTTTTT; CDR3: CASSDRATNTGELFF
J: TRBJ1-6; V: TRBV28; size: -; D: -; DNA: TGTGCCAGCAGTCAATATGGGGCAGCATATAATTCACCCCTCCACTTT; CDR3: CASSQYGAAYNSPLHF
J: TRBJ2-7; V: TRBV18; size: -; D: TRBD1; DNA: TGTGCCAGCTCATTCCGGGACAGGGTCCACGAGCAGTACTTC; CDR3: CASSFRDRVHEQYF
J: TRBJ2-1; V: TRBV9; size: -; D: -; DNA: TGTGCCAGCAGCGTAGCTACGAACGGTGAGCAGTTCTTC; CDR3: CASSVATNGEQFF
J: TRBJ2-1; V: TRBV6-5; size: once; D: -; DNA: TGTGCCAGCAGATCACCCGGCAATGAGCAGTTCTTC; CDR3: CASRSPGNEQFF
J: TRBJ1-2; V: TRBV27; size: -; D: -; DNA: TGTGCCAGCAGTTTATGGCCGCCAGGTTCCTATGGCTACACCTTC; CDR3: CASSLWPPGSYGYTF
J: TRBJ2-1; V: TRBV2; size: -; D: -; DNA: TGTGCCACCGCGCAGGGGCCAGGCTACAATGAGCAGTTCTTC; CDR3: CATAQGPGYNEQFF
J: TRBJ1-1; V: TRBV2; size: -; D: -; DNA: TGTGCCACCCCGGTTGACCTCACGGGGAACACTGAAGCTTTCTTT; CDR3: CATPVDLTGNTEAFF
J: TRBJ2-1; V: TRBV27; size: -; D: TRBD2; DNA: TGTGCCAGCAGTTTATCTCTAGCGGAGGGCGGGTCCTACAATGAGCAGTTCTTC; CDR3: CASSLSLAEGGSYNEQFF
J: TRBJ1-6; V: TRBV10-3; size: -; D: TRBD1; DNA: TGTGCCATCAGTGAAAACAGGGGTGGAAGTAATTCACCCCTCCACTTT; CDR3: CAISENRGGSNSPLHF
J: TRBJ2-7; V: TRBV28; size: -; D: TRBD1; DNA: TGTGCCAGCAGTCCACCGGGACAGGGGCTTTACGAGCAGTACTTC; CDR3: CASSPPGQGLYEQYF